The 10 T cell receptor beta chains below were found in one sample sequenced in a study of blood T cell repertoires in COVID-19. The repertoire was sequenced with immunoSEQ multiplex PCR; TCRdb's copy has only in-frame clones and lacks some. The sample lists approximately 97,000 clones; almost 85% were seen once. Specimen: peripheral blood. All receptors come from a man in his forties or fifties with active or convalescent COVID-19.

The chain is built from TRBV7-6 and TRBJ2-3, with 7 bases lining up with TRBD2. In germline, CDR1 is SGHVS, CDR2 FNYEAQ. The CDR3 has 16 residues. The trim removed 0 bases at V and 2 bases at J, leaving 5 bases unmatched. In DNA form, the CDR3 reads TGTGCCAGCAGCTTAGCGGGGGGGAGTTACACAGATACGCAGTATTTT. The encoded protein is CASSLAGGSYTDTQYF.

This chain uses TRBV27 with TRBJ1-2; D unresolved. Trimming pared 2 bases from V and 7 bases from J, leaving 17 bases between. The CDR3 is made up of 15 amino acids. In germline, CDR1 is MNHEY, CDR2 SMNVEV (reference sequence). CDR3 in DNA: TGTGCCAGCAGTTTAAGAACGGGGTCCCCGCCTGGCTACACCTTC. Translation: CASSLRTGSPPGYTF.

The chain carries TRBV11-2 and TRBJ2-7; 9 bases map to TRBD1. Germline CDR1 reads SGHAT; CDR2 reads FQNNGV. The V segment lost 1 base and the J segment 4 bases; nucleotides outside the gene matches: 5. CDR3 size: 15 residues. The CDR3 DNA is TGTGCCAGCAGCTTAGTCGGGACAGGGAGTTACGAGCAGTACTTC. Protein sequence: CASSLVGTGSYEQYF.

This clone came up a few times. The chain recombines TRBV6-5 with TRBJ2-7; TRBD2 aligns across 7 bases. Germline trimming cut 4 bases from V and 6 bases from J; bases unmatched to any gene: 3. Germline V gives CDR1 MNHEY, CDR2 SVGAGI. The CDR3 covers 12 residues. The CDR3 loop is CASSLAGGEQYF. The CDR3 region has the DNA TGTGCCAGCAGTTTAGCGGGCGGCGAGCAGTACTTC.

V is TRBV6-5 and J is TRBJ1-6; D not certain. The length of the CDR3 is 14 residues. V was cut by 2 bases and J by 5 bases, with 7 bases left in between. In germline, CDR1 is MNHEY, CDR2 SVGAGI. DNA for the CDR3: TGTGCCAGCAGTTACGTGTCAGATAATTCACCCCTCCACTTT. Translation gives CASSYVSDNSPLHF.

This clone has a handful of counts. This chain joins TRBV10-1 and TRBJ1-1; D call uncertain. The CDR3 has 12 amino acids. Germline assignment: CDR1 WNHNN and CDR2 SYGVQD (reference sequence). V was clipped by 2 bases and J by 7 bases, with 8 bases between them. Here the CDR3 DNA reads TGCGCCAGCAGTGAGGGGAGGAGTGAAGCTTTCTTT. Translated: CASSEGRSEAFF.

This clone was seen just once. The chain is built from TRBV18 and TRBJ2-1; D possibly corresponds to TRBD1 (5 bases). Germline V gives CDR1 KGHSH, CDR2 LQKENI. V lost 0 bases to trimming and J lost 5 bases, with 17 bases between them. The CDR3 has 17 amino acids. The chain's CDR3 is CASSPPVSQAKNNEQFF. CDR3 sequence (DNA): TGTGCCAGCTCACCACCGGTATCACAGGCGAAAAACAATGAGCAGTTCTTC.

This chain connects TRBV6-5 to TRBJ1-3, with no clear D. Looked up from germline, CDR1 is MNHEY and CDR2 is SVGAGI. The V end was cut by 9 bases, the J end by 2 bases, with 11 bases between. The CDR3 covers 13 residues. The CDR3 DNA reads TGTGCCAGTTCAAGAGAAGCTGGAAACACCATATATTTT. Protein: CASSREAGNTIYF.

The CDR3 region has the DNA TGTGCCACCCATGGGGCAGGTGGGCGCAATGAGCAGTTCTTC. As protein: CATHGAGGRNEQFF. The chain links TRBV19 to TRBJ2-1, with D possibly being TRBD1 (5 bases). The V end was cut by 10 bases, the J end by 6 bases, with 19 bases between. Per germline, CDR1 LNHDA and CDR2 SQIVND (reference sequence). The CDR3 runs 14 residues.

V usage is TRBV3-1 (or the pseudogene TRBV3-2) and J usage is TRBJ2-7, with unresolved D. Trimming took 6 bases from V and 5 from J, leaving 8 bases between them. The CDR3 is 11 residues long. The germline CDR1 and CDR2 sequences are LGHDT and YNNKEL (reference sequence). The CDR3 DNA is TGTGCCAGCAGTATCAGTCACGAGCAGTACTTC. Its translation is CASSISHEQYF.